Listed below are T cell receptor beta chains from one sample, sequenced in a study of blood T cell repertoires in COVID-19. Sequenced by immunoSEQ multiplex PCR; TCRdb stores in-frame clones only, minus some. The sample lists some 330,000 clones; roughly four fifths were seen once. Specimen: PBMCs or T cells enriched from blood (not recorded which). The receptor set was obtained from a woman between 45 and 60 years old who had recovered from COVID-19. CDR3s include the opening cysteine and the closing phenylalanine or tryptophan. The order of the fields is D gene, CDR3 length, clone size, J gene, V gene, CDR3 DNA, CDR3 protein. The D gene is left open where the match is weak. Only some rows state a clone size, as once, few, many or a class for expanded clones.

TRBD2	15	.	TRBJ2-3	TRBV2	TGTGCCAGCAGGTCGGGGGCGGGAGGGCAGGATCCGCAGTATTTT	CASRSGAGGQDPQYF
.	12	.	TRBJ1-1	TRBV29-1	TGCAGCGTTGAGGATGGCAGGATGAAAGCTTTCTTT	CSVEDGRMKAFF
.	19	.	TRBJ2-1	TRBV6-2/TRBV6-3	TGTGCCAGCAGTTCGCCCCCCTGGTCGGGGTCTGTTACTCGGGGTGAGCAGTTCTTC	CASSSPPWSGSVTRGEQFF
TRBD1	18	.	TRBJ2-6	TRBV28	TGTGCCAGCAGCCAGACAGGGTCACAGGTCGCTGGGGCCAACGTCCTGACTTTC	CASSQTGSQVAGANVLTF
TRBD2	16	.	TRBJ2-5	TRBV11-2	TGTGCCAGCAGCCCTAATAGCGGGGGGGTCCAAGAGACCCAGTACTTC	CASSPNSGGVQETQYF
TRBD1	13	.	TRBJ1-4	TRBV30	TGTGCCTGGAGCGGACAGGGGGCAGAAAAACTGTTTTTT	CAWSGQGAEKLFF
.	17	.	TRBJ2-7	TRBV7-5	TGTGCCAGAAGCTCGCCGCCGACGGCGAGGAGCTCCTACGAGCAGTACTTC	CARSSPPTARSSYEQYF
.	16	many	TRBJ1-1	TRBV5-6	TGTGCCAGCAGCTTGAGACGGAGAGTCATGAACACTGAAGCTTTCTTT	CASSLRRRVMNTEAFF
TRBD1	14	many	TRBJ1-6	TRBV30	TGTGCCTCCCCGGGACAGAAGAATAATTCACCCCTCCACTTT	CASPGQKNNSPLHF
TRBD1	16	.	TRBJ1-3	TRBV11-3	TGTGCCAGCAGCTTAACGGTACAGGGGTCTGGAAACACCATATATTTT	CASSLTVQGSGNTIYF
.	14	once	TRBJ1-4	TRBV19	TGTGCCAGTGGACTAGACAGCTATAATGAAAAACTGTTTTTT	CASGLDSYNEKLFF
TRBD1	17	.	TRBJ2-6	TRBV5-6	TGTGCCAGCAGCTTGTGGACAGGGGTCTCTGGGGCCAACGTCCTGACTTTC	CASSLWTGVSGANVLTF
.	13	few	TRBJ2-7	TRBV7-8	TGTGCCAGCAGCTTAGGACGGGCCTACGAGCAGTACTTC	CASSLGRAYEQYF